One and the same sample provided the 14 T cell receptor beta chains below, sequenced in a study of T cells in Graves' hyperthyroidism and ophthalmopathy. Amplification yielded TCR beta CDR3 regions, with RNA transcripts as the source. First-round RT-PCR of the TCR CDR3 relied on the HTBI primer set. Each CDR3 protein gets one entry after TCRdb re-called the multiplex PCR reads with MiXCR. The table has around 350,000 distinct CDR3 sequences, 15% to 20% seen once. Material: blood. The source of these receptors is a woman between 18 and 29 years old with Graves' hyperthyroidism.

Many counts were recorded for this clonotype. The chain has TRBV7-9 and TRBJ1-1; perhaps TRBD1 as D (6 bases). V lost 6 bases, J lost 0 bases, and 14 bases lay in between. The CDR3 length is 15 residues. CDR1 SEHNR and CDR2 FQNEAQ come from the germline V gene (reference sequence). CDR3 in amino acids: CASSSTGTLNTEAFF. The CDR3 bases are TGTGCCAGCAGTTCCACCGGGACACTGAACACTGAAGCTTTCTTT.

This clonotype has ten or more counts. The chain combines TRBV4-1 with TRBJ2-7; possibly TRBD2 for D (6 bases). Trimming stripped 2 bases from V and 3 bases from J, with 11 bases between. CDR1 is MGHRA, CDR2 YSYEKL, per germline. The CDR3 has 14 residues. The CDR3 DNA sequence: TGCGCCAGCAGCCAAAGGTTGGAGGGCTACGAGCAGTACTTC. Translated: CASSQRLEGYEQYF.

This clonotype was seen many times. The CDR3 sequence is CATSSLGQPYGYTF. In nucleotides, the CDR3 is TGTGCCACCAGCAGCCTAGGGCAGCCTTATGGCTACACCTTC. This sequence joins TRBV15 and TRBJ1-2, with D unresolved. The CDR3 spans 14 residues. The germline V gene has CDR1 LNHNV and CDR2 YYDKDF (reference sequence). The V and J ends lost 3 bases and 5 bases respectively, with 13 bases between them.

This clonotype was seen many times. This chain joins TRBV6-9 and TRBJ1-1, with 9 bases identical to TRBD1. This CDR3 is 17 amino acids long. Germline CDR1 MNHGY, CDR2 SVAAGI. The V and J ends lost 4 bases and 5 bases, in that order; junction bases with no gene match: 14. The CDR3 sequence is CASSCPRTGANDTEAFF. CDR3 coding DNA: TGTGCCAGCAGTTGCCCCAGGACAGGGGCAAACGATACTGAAGCTTTCTTT.

This clonotype was counted many times. This chain uses TRBV4-2 with TRBJ2-7; TRBD1 might be the D (6 bases). CDR1 is LGHNA, CDR2 YNFKEQ, per germline. CDR3 length: 14 residues. Trimming pared 1 base from V and 2 bases from J, leaving 9 bases between. Here the CDR3 reads CASSQGTETYEQYF. As DNA, the CDR3 is TGTGCCAGCAGCCAAGGGACAGAAACCTACGAGCAGTACTTC.

This clonotype was picked up many times. The gene calls are TRBV9 and TRBJ2-7, with 10 positions matching TRBD2. The germline V gene encodes CDR1 SGDLS and CDR2 YYNGEE. The CDR3 covers 14 residues. J lost 3 bases, V lost 4 bases, and 4 bases had no gene match. CDR3 in amino acids: CASSPGTSVYEQYF. CDR3 sequence (DNA): TGTGCCAGCAGCCCCGGGACTAGCGTCTACGAGCAGTACTTC.

The rearrangement joins TRBV27 to TRBJ1-6; D is ambiguous. The CDR3 totals 17 residues. V was shortened by 4 bases and J by 0 bases, with 13 bases between the two germline ends. The germline V gene encodes CDR1 MNHEY and CDR2 SMNVEV (reference sequence). CDR3 amino acids: CASSSRGLSSYNSPLHF. As DNA, the CDR3 is TGTGCCAGCAGTTCCCGAGGACTTAGCTCCTATAATTCACCCCTCCACTTT.

V is TRBV28 and J is TRBJ1-2; D ambiguous. Germline V CDR1 and CDR2: MDHEN, SYDVKM. Trimming took off 2 bases at V and 7 bases at J, with 17 bases between the two ends. The CDR3 length is 15 residues. The CDR3 nucleotides are TGTGCCAGCAGTTTACCACAGTTCCCTCCATCTGGCTACACCTTC. Protein product: CASSLPQFPPSGYTF.

Ten or more counts support this clonotype. V and J are TRBV6-5 and TRBJ2-7, with TRBD1 identical over 11 bases. Per the germline V gene, CDR1 is MNHEY and CDR2 is SVGAGI. This CDR3 spans 15 amino acids. The trim removed 6 bases at V and 4 bases at J, leaving 8 bases unmatched. Here the CDR3 DNA reads TGTGCCAGCAGCTACGCTGGACAGGGGGCTTACGAGCAGTACTTC. The encoded protein is CASSYAGQGAYEQYF.

At least ten counts were recorded for this clonotype. This chain links TRBV5-1 with TRBJ1-6; 7 nucleotides align to TRBD1. CDR1 and CDR2 (germline): SGHRS, YFSETQ. The CDR3 contains 16 residues. V gave up 0 bases and J gave up 7 bases; unmatched junction bases: 7. The CDR3 region is CASSLGDSVRNSPLHF. The CDR3 bases are TGCGCCAGCAGCTTGGGGGACAGCGTACGGAATTCACCCCTCCACTTT.

This clonotype was recorded many times. The chain has TRBV2 and TRBJ1-2; 7 nucleotides match TRBD1. The CDR3 covers 13 residues. Unmatched junction bases numbered 5, after V lost 6 bases and J lost 4 bases. Germline loops: CDR1 SNHLY, CDR2 FYNNEI. The CDR3 DNA sequence: TGTGCCAGCAGGACAGGGACCCCCTATGGCTACACCTTC. Encoded protein: CASRTGTPYGYTF.

This clonotype was seen repeatedly, ten times or more. The chain employs TRBV13 and TRBJ1-3; unclear D gene. CDR1 is PRHDT, CDR2 FYEKMQ, per germline (reference sequence). The V end lost 4 bases, the J end lost 4 bases, and 5 bases lay between the germline ends. The CDR3 has 12 amino acids. The CDR3 reads CASSSRGNTIYF. In DNA, the CDR3 is TGTGCCAGCAGCTCTAGGGGAAACACCATATATTTT.

Many counts were recorded for this clonotype. The CDR3, as DNA: TGCGCCAGCAGCCGGGACAGCCCCTACGAGCAGTACTTC. This sequence encodes CASSRDSPYEQYF. J is TRBJ2-7 and V is TRBV5-1; 7 nucleotides line up with TRBD1. V gave up 4 bases and J gave up 2 bases; unmatched junction bases: 3. This CDR3 contains 13 residues. Germline V gene lookup returns CDR1 SGHRS and CDR2 YFSETQ.

This clonotype was seen at least ten times. The chain couples TRBV6-1 to TRBJ2-2; D gene uncertain. The germline V gene has CDR1 MNHNS and CDR2 SASEGT. Trimming removed 1 base at V and 4 bases at J, with 10 bases between. The CDR3 runs 15 residues. CDR3 loop: CASSEVGTGTGELFF. In DNA, the CDR3 is TGTGCCAGCAGTGAAGTCGGCACCGGCACCGGGGAGCTGTTTTTT.